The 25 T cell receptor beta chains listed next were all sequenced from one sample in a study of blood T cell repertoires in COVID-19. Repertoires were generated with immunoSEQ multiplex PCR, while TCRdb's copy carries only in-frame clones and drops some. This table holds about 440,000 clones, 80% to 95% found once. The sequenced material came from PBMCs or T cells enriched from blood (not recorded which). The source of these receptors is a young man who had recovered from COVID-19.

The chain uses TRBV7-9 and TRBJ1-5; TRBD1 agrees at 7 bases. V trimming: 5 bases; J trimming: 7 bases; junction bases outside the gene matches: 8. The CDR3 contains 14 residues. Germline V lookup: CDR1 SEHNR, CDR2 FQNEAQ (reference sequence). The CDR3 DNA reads TGTGCCAGCAGCCTCGACAGGGTGGGCCAGCCCCAGCATTTT. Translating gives CASSLDRVGQPQHF.

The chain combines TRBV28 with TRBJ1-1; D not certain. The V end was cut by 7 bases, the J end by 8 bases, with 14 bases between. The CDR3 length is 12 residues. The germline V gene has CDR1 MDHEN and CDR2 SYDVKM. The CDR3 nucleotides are TGTGCCAGCACTTCCACGCGACTCGAAGCTTTCTTT. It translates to CASTSTRLEAFF.

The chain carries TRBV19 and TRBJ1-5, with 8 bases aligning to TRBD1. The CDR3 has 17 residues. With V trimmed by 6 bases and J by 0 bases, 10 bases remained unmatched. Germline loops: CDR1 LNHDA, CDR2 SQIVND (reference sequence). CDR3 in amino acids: CASRGLDRVISNQPQHF. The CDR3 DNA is TGTGCCAGTAGGGGCCTGGACAGGGTTATTAGCAATCAGCCCCAGCATTTT.

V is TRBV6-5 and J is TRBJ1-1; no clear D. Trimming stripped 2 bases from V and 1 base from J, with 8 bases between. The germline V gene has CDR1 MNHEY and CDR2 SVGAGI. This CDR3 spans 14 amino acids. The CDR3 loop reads CASSYGRPNTEAFF. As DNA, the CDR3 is TGTGCCAGCAGTTACGGCAGGCCGAACACTGAAGCTTTCTTT.

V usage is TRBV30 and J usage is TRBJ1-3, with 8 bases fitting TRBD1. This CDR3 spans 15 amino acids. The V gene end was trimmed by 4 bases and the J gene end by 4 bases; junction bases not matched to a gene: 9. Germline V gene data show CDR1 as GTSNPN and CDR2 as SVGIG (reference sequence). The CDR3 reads CAWTPRTGLGNTIYF. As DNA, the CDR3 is TGTGCCTGGACCCCGCGGACAGGGTTGGGAAACACCATATATTTT.

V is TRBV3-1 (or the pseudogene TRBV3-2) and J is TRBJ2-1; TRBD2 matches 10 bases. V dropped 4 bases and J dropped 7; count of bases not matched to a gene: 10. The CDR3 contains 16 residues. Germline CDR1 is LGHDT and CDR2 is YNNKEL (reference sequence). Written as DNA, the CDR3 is TGTGCCAGCAGCCCCCGAACTAGCGGGGTTACGAATGAGCAGTTCTTC. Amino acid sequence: CASSPRTSGVTNEQFF.

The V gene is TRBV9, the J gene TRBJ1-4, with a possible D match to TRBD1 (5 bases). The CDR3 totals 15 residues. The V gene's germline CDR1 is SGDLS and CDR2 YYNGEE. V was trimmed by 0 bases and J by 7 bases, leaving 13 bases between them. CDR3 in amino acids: CASSVEAGDFEKLFF. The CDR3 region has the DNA TGTGCCAGCAGCGTAGAGGCGGGGGATTTTGAAAAACTGTTTTTT. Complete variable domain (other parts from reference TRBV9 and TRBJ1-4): DSGVTQTPKHLITATGQRVTLRCSPRSGDLSVYWYQQSLDQGLQFLIQYYNGEERAKGNILERFSAQQFPDLHSELNLSSLELGDSALYFCASSVEAGDFEKLFFGSGTQLSVL.

The CDR3 protein is CASSMDRGQPQHF. The DNA for the CDR3 is TGTGCCAGCAGCATGGACAGGGGACAGCCCCAGCATTTT. This chain links TRBV5-4 with TRBJ1-5; TRBD1 aligns across 9 bases. The V segment lost 4 bases and the J segment 7 bases; nucleotides outside the gene matches: 3. CDR3 size: 13 residues. Germline V gene data show CDR1 as SGHNT and CDR2 as YYREEE (reference sequence).

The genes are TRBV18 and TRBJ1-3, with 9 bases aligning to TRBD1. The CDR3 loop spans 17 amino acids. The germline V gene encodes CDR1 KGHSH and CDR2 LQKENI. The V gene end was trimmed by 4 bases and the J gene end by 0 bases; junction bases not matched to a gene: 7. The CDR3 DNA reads TGTGCCAGCTCACGGGGACAGGGAATCAGCTCTGGAAACACCATATATTTT. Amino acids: CASSRGQGISSGNTIYF.

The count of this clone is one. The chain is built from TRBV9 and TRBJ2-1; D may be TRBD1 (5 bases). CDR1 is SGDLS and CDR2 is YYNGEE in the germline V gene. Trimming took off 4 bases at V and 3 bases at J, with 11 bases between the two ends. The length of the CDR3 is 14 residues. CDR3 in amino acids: CASSPTDLYNEQFF. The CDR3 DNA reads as TGTGCCAGCAGCCCGACAGACCTCTACAATGAGCAGTTCTTC.

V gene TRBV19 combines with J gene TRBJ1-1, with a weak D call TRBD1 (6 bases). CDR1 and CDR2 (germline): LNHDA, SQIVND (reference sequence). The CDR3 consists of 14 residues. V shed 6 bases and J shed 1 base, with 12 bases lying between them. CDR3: CASSDTDRNTEAFF. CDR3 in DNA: TGTGCCAGTAGCGATACGGACAGGAACACTGAAGCTTTCTTT. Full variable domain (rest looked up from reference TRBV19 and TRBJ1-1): DGGITQSPKYLFRKEGQNVTLSCEQNLNHDAMYWYRQDPGQGLRLIYYSQIVNDFQKGDIAEGYSVSREKKESFPLTVTSAQKNPTAFYLCASSDTDRNTEAFFGQGTRLTVV.

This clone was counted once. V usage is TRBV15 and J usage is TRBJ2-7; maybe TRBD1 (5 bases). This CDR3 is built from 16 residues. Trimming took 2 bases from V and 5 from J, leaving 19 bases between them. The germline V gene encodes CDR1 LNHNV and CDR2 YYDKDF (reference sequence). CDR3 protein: CATSRRRGEAVHEQYF. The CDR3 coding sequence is TGTGCCACCAGCAGACGTAGGGGCGAGGCTGTCCACGAGCAGTACTTC.

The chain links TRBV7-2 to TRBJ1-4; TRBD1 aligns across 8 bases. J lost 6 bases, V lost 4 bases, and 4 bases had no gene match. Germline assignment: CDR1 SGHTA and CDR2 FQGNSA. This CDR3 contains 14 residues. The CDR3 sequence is CASSSGGADEKLFF. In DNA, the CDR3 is TGTGCCAGCAGCTCAGGGGGCGCCGATGAAAAACTGTTTTTT.

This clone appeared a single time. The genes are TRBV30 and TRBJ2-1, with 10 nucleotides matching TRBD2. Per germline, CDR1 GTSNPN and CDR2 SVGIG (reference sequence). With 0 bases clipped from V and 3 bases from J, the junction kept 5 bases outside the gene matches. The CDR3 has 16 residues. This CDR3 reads CAWSVLRTSGYNEQFF. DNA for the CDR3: TGTGCCTGGAGTGTACTTAGGACTAGCGGCTACAATGAGCAGTTCTTC.

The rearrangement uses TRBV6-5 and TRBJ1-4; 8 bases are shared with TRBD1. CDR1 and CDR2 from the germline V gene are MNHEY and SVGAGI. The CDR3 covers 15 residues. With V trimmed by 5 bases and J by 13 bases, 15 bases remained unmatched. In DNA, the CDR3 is TGTGCCAGCAGTCGAACCGGGACAGGCGGTCTTGGACTGTTTTTT. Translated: CASSRTGTGGLGLFF.

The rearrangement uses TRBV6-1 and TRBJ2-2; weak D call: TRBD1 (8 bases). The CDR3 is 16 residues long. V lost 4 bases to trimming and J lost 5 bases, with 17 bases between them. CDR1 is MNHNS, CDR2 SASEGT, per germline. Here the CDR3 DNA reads TGTGCCAGCAGTGGCACAGGGGGGGCGGTAACCGGGGAGCTGTTTTTT. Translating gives CASSGTGGAVTGELFF.

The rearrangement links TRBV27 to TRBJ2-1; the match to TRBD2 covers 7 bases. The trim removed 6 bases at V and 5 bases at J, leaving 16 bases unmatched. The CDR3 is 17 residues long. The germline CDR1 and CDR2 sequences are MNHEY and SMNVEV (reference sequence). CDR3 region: CASSLILSRGTHNEQFF. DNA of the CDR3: TGTGCCAGCAGCCTTATCTTATCGCGGGGGACCCACAATGAGCAGTTCTTC.

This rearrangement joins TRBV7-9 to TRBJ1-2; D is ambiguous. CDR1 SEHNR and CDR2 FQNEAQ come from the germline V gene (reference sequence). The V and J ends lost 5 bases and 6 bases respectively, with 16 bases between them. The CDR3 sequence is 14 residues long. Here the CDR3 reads CASSPMTGIDGYTF. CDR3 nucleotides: TGTGCCAGCAGCCCCATGACCGGGATCGATGGCTACACCTTC.

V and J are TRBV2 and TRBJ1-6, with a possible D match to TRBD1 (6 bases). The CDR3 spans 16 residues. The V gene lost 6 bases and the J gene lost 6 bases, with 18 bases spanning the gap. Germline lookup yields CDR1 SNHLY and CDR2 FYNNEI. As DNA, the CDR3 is TGTGCCAGCAGAACCCCGGGACAACTGACTAATTCACCCCTCCACTTT. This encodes CASRTPGQLTNSPLHF.

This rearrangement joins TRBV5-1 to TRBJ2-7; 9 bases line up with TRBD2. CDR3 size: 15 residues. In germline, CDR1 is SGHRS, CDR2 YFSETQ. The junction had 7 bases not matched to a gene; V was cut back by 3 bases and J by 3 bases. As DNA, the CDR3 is TGCGCCAGCAGCTGGGGGGGACTAGCCCACTACGAGCAGTACTTC. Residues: CASSWGGLAHYEQYF.

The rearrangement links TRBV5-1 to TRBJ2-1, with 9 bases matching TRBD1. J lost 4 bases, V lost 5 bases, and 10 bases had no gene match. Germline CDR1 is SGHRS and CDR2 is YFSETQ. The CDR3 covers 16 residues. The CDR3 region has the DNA TGCGCCAGCAGAATGGAGTGGGACAGGGATTACAATGAGCAGTTCTTC. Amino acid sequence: CASRMEWDRDYNEQFF.

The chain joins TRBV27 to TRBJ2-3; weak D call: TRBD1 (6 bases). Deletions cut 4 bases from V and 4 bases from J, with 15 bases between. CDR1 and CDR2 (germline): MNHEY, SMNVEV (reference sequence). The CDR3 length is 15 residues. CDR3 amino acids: CASSYLPQGPDTQYF. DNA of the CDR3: TGTGCCAGCAGTTACCTGCCACAGGGCCCAGATACGCAGTATTTT.

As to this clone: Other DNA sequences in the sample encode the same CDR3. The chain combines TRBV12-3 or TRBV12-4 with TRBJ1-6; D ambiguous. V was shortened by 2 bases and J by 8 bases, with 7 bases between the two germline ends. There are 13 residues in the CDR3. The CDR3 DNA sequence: TGTGCCAGCAGTTTAACGGGTGATTCACCCCTCCACTTT. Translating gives CASSLTGDSPLHF.

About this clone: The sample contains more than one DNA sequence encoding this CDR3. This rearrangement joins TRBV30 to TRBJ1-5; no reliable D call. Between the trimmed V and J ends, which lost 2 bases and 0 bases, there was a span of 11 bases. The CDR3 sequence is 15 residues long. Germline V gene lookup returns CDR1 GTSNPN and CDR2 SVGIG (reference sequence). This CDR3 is CAWSRGDYSNQPQHF. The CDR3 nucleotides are TGTGCCTGGAGTAGAGGTGACTATAGCAATCAGCCCCAGCATTTT.

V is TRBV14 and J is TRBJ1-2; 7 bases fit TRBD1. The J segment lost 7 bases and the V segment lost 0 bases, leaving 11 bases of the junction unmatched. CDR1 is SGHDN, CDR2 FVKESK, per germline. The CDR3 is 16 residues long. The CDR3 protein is CASSQEGRGYPSGYTF. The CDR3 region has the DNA TGTGCCAGCAGCCAAGAAGGCAGGGGGTATCCCTCTGGCTACACCTTC.